This TCR beta chain was retrieved from a study of blood T cell repertoires in COVID-19. At the level of the study: Both acute and convalescent COVID-19 samples were obtained from the United States, Italy and Spain. From T cells, B-cell-depleted T cells, or PBMCs came the material, which was cDNA or gDNA.

Per germline, CDR1 SGHDT and CDR2 YYEEEE. Between the trimmed V and J ends, which lost 0 bases and 6 bases, there was a span of 7 bases. This CDR3 is 14 amino acids long. Authors' processing steps: Amplification with reference gene primers provided the estimates of nucleated cell counts. Method: immunoSEQ multiplex PCR; TCRdb's copy keeps in-frame clones and lacks some. The V and J calls and clone size were taken over from that table, and D and trimming were inferred from the DNA. This table has approximately 120,000 clones, 80% to 90% appearing once. Sequencing input: peripheral blood. The chain recombines TRBV5-6 with TRBJ1-6; D call uncertain. The clonotype comes from a human donor in a cohort sampled during active COVID-19. The CDR3 sequence is CASSLGGANSPLHF. In nucleotides, the CDR3 is TGTGCCAGCAGCTTGGGGGGAGCTAATTCACCCCTCCACTTT.